These 15 T cell receptor beta chains originate from one sample sequenced in a study of blood T cell repertoires in COVID-19. Assay used: immunoSEQ multiplex PCR; TCRdb lists only in-frame clones, some missing. The sample carries about 220,000 clones, approximately 86% recorded once. The sample consisted of PBMCs or T cells enriched from blood (not recorded which). The receptors shown here come from a woman between 45 and 65 years old with acute COVID-19.

This chain joins TRBV11-1 and TRBJ2-7, with TRBD2 matching over 12 bases. Trimming removed 2 bases from V and 5 bases from J; junction bases left unmatched: 7. The CDR3 extends over 16 amino acids. Germline V gene sequence: CDR1 SGHAT, CDR2 FQDESV (reference sequence). The CDR3: CASSLHGTSGSHEQYF. CDR3 DNA: TGTGCCAGCAGCTTACATGGGACTAGCGGGTCCCACGAGCAGTACTTC.

The chain couples TRBV4-2 to TRBJ2-1; D ambiguous. The CDR3 length is 16 residues. Germline lookup yields CDR1 LGHNA and CDR2 YNFKEQ. V was shortened by 0 bases and J by 1 base, with 10 bases between the two germline ends. CDR3 protein: CASSQDVPLSYNEQFF. CDR3 bases: TGTGCCAGCAGCCAAGACGTCCCCTTATCCTACAATGAGCAGTTCTTC.

The chain combines TRBV5-6 with TRBJ1-3, with D perhaps matching TRBD1 (5 bases). Trimming cost V 2 bases and J 1 base, with 13 bases left between them. From germline, CDR1 is SGHDT and CDR2 YYEEEE. The CDR3 totals 16 residues. The CDR3 region has the DNA TGTGCCAGCAGCTTTAGAAAGGGGCGTTCTGGAAACACCATATATTTT. Translating gives CASSFRKGRSGNTIYF.

To note about this clone: One end of the junction fails to match germline, which may point to a read error. This chain links TRBV30 with TRBJ2-1, with TRBD1 as a possible D gene (6 bases). The CDR3 has 14 residues. CDR1 and CDR2 from the germline V gene are GTSNPN and SVGIG (reference sequence). CDR3 residues: CAWSVLDRRGPDLF. CDR3 coding DNA: TGTGCCTGGAGTGTCCTCGACAGGCGAGGGCCAGACCTCTTC.

V gene TRBV9 combines with J gene TRBJ1-6; 9 positions agree with TRBD1. The CDR3 sequence is 14 residues long. Unmatched junction bases numbered 5, after V lost 6 bases and J lost 7 bases. From germline, CDR1 is SGDLS and CDR2 YYNGEE. CDR3 loop: CASTRQGGNSPLHF. CDR3 in DNA: TGTGCCAGCACTCGACAGGGGGGGAATTCACCCCTCCACTTT.

This chain joins TRBV6-1 and TRBJ2-7, with D possibly being TRBD1 (6 bases). CDR3 length: 14 amino acids. V gave up 3 bases and J gave up 1 base, with 10 bases separating them. Looked up from germline, CDR1 is MNHNS and CDR2 is SASEGT. CDR3: CASSERTVSYEQYF. In nucleotides, the CDR3 is TGTGCCAGCAGTGAGAGGACAGTATCCTACGAGCAGTACTTC.

The sample holds a few counts of this clone. The chain recombines TRBV3-1 (or the pseudogene TRBV3-2) with TRBJ2-1; TRBD1 agrees at 9 bases. The CDR3 loop spans 16 amino acids. With 4 bases clipped from V and 3 bases from J, the junction kept 7 bases outside the gene matches. CDR1 and CDR2 (germline): LGHDT, YNNKEL (reference sequence). CDR3 region: CASSRRLGQGYNEQFF. CDR3 in DNA: TGTGCCAGCAGCCGCCGCTTGGGACAGGGCTACAATGAGCAGTTCTTC.

J is TRBJ1-4 and V is TRBV24-1; TRBD1 matches 8 bases. CDR3 length equals 15 residues. Trimming cost V 7 bases and J 7 bases; bases outside gene matches: 10. Germline-derived CDR1 and CDR2 are KGHDR and SFDVKD. CDR3 DNA sequence: TGTGCCACCAGCAGTGGAGGACAGGGTGGTGAAAAACTGTTTTTT. Translation: CATSSGGQGGEKLFF.

CDR3 region: CASRLRDRGETQYF. The CDR3 DNA reads TGTGCCAGCAGGCTCCGGGACAGGGGAGAGACCCAGTACTTC. The rearrangement links TRBV27 to TRBJ2-5; 10 nucleotides match TRBD1. Germline trimming cut 6 bases from V and 4 bases from J; bases unmatched to any gene: 5. The CDR3 is made up of 14 amino acids. Germline V lookup: CDR1 MNHEY, CDR2 SMNVEV (reference sequence).

J is TRBJ2-4 and V is TRBV7-2; TRBD1 matches at 8 bases. The CDR3 contains 13 residues. V shed 5 bases and J 10 bases; nucleotides not matched to a gene: 7. CDR1 is SGHTA, CDR2 FQGNSA, per germline. CDR3 coding DNA: TGTGCCAGCAGCCATGGACAGGGCCTTATTCAGTACTTC. Amino acids: CASSHGQGLIQYF.

The CDR3 nucleotides read TGTGCCAGTAGTATCTGGGACAGGGAGCACGAGCAGTACTTC. Translating it yields CASSIWDREHEQYF. The V and J genes are TRBV19 and TRBJ2-7, with 9 bases fitting TRBD1. J gave up 5 bases and V 3 bases, and 5 bases lay outside the gene matches. The CDR3 sequence is 14 residues long. CDR1 is LNHDA and CDR2 is SQIVND in the germline V gene (reference sequence).

The chain employs TRBV7-2 and TRBJ1-4; 11 positions agree with TRBD1. J gave up 6 bases and V 6 bases, and 3 bases lay outside the gene matches. Germline assignment: CDR1 SGHTA and CDR2 FQGNSA. The length of the CDR3 is 14 residues. Here the CDR3 reads CASSRTGGDEKLFF. The DNA for the CDR3 is TGTGCCAGCAGTCGGACAGGGGGCGATGAAAAACTGTTTTTT.

The chain couples TRBV7-2 to TRBJ2-7; D gene uncertain. Trimming removed 0 bases at V and 3 bases at J, with 9 bases between. The length of the CDR3 is 14 residues. Germline CDR1 and CDR2: SGHTA and FQGNSA. For the CDR3, the DNA is TGTGCCAGCAGCTTAGCTGTGGGCAGCTACGAGCAGTACTTC. This sequence encodes CASSLAVGSYEQYF.

V and J are TRBV30 and TRBJ2-5; 9 nucleotides line up with TRBD2. CDR1 is GTSNPN, CDR2 SVGIG, per germline (reference sequence). CDR3 length: 19 residues. With 0 bases clipped from V and 0 bases from J, the junction kept 14 bases outside the gene matches. The CDR3 spells CAWSVRRAGGPGNQETQYF. Written as DNA, the CDR3 is TGTGCCTGGAGTGTACGGAGGGCGGGAGGGCCGGGGAACCAAGAGACCCAGTACTTC.

The chain employs TRBV6-2 or TRBV6-3 and TRBJ2-1, with 14 bases that match TRBD2. Germline lookup yields CDR1 MNHEY and CDR2 SVGEGT. V lost 3 bases and J lost 9; bases outside the gene matches: 4. The CDR3 spans 15 residues. CDR3 protein: CASSYGTSGSSEQFF. CDR3 sequence (DNA): TGTGCCAGCAGTTATGGGACTAGCGGGAGCAGTGAGCAGTTCTTC.